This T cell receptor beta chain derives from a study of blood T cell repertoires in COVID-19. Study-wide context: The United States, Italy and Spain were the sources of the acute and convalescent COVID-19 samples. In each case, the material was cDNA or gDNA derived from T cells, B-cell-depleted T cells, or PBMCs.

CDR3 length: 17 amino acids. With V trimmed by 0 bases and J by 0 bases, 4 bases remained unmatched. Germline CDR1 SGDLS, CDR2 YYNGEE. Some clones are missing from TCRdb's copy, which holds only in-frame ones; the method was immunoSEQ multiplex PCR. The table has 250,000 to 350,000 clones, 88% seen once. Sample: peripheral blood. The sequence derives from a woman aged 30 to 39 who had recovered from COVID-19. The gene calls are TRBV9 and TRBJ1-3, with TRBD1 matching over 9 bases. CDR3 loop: CASSVEGTGNSGNTIYF. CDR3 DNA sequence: TGTGCCAGCAGCGTAGAGGGGACAGGGAACTCTGGAAACACCATATATTTT.